Listed below are T cell receptor beta chains from one sample, sequenced in a study of shared clonotypes between healthy human individuals. Libraries were prepared by immunoSEQ multiplex PCR; TCRdb keeps only in-frame clonotypes and omits some of them. The table records a few million clones, around nine tenths of them present only once. The sample was naive CD4+ T cells sorted from blood. These receptors all come from a man younger than 30 in good health. Each CDR3 is given with its conserved first and last residue. Fields, in order: clone size, D gene, V gene, J gene, CDR3 DNA, CDR3 protein. The D gene is left open where the match is weak. Clone size is shown for a subset of rows, as once, few, many or a class of expanded clone.

clone_size: NA; d_call: NA; v_call: TRBV19; j_call: TRBJ1-2; cdr3_nt: TGTGCCAGTAGTTTACGGTCGGCTCATTATGGCTACACCTTC; cdr3_aa: CASSLRSAHYGYTF
clone_size: NA; d_call: NA; v_call: TRBV27; j_call: TRBJ2-3; cdr3_nt: TGTGCCAGCAGTCCGGGACACGGGGGTTTCGGTAGACGGGGCACAGATACGCAGTATTTT; cdr3_aa: CASSPGHGGFGRRGTDTQYF
clone_size: once; d_call: NA; v_call: TRBV5-1; j_call: TRBJ1-4; cdr3_nt: TGCGCCAGTCGATCGTCCACTAATGAAAAACTGTTTTTT; cdr3_aa: CASRSSTNEKLFF
clone_size: NA; d_call: TRBD1; v_call: TRBV6-6; j_call: TRBJ2-1; cdr3_nt: TGTGCCAGCAGTTTAGTCGTGGCAGGGGGCAATGAGCAGTTCTTC; cdr3_aa: CASSLVVAGGNEQFF
clone_size: NA; d_call: NA; v_call: TRBV6-5; j_call: TRBJ1-6; cdr3_nt: TGTGCCAGCAGTTACGGGGGGCACCGGAATTCACCCCTCCACTTT; cdr3_aa: CASSYGGHRNSPLHF
clone_size: NA; d_call: NA; v_call: TRBV18; j_call: TRBJ1-6; cdr3_nt: TGTGCCAGCTCACCAAACGCTCGCCAGCCTCTTTATAATTCACCCCTCCACTTT; cdr3_aa: CASSPNARQPLYNSPLHF
clone_size: NA; d_call: NA; v_call: TRBV19; j_call: TRBJ1-4; cdr3_nt: TGTGCCAGTAGTATTGGACAGAAGAATGAAAAACTGTTTTTT; cdr3_aa: CASSIGQKNEKLFF
clone_size: NA; d_call: NA; v_call: TRBV18; j_call: TRBJ2-3; cdr3_nt: TGTGCCAGCTCACCGGCAGTACACACAGATACGCAGTATTTT; cdr3_aa: CASSPAVHTDTQYF
clone_size: few; d_call: NA; v_call: TRBV29-1; j_call: TRBJ1-1; cdr3_nt: TGCAGCGTAGCAGGGTTTAACACTGAAGCTTTCTTT; cdr3_aa: CSVAGFNTEAFF
clone_size: few; d_call: NA; v_call: TRBV4-1; j_call: TRBJ1-6; cdr3_nt: TGCGCCAGCAGCCCCGGGACGGAGAATTCACCCCTCCACTTT; cdr3_aa: CASSPGTENSPLHF
clone_size: NA; d_call: TRBD2; v_call: TRBV5-4; j_call: TRBJ2-1; cdr3_nt: TGTGCCAGCAGCTCAGCGGGAGGGCCGGGCAATGAGCAGTTCTTC; cdr3_aa: CASSSAGGPGNEQFF
clone_size: NA; d_call: NA; v_call: TRBV18; j_call: TRBJ2-1; cdr3_nt: TGTGCCAGCTCACCACTCCAGGGTTCCTACAATGAGCAGTTCTTC; cdr3_aa: CASSPLQGSYNEQFF
clone_size: NA; d_call: TRBD1; v_call: TRBV9; j_call: TRBJ1-2; cdr3_nt: TGTGCCAGCAGCGTAGCTGACTGGACAGGGGGGCTTGGCTACACCTTC; cdr3_aa: CASSVADWTGGLGYTF
clone_size: NA; d_call: NA; v_call: TRBV7-2; j_call: TRBJ2-2; cdr3_nt: TGTGCCAGCAGCCCTCGACAGCTATCGAACACCGGGGAGCTGTTTTTT; cdr3_aa: CASSPRQLSNTGELFF
clone_size: NA; d_call: TRBD1; v_call: TRBV18; j_call: TRBJ2-5; cdr3_nt: TGTGCCAGCTCTCTAGACCGGACAGGGGTCCGAGAGACCCAGTACTTC; cdr3_aa: CASSLDRTGVRETQYF
clone_size: NA; d_call: NA; v_call: TRBV29-1; j_call: TRBJ1-1; cdr3_nt: TGCAGCGTCGGAGGGGGGCGGTTGTCAAGTGAAGCTTTCTTT; cdr3_aa: CSVGGGRLSSEAFF
clone_size: NA; d_call: TRBD1; v_call: TRBV27; j_call: TRBJ1-6; cdr3_nt: TGTGCCAGCAGTTTGGAATGGCGGGACAGGATAATTTTGGCCCTCCACTTT; cdr3_aa: CASSLEWRDRIILALHF
clone_size: NA; d_call: NA; v_call: TRBV28; j_call: TRBJ2-1; cdr3_nt: TGTGCCAGCAGGTCCCAGGGAATTAGCAATGAGCAGTTCTTC; cdr3_aa: CASRSQGISNEQFF
clone_size: NA; d_call: NA; v_call: TRBV19; j_call: TRBJ2-7; cdr3_nt: TGTGCCAGTAGTATCTGGGGGCGCGAGAACTTC; cdr3_aa: CASSIWGRENF
clone_size: NA; d_call: NA; v_call: TRBV5-6; j_call: TRBJ2-1; cdr3_nt: TGTGCCAGCAGCCCCCCCAGCCTCCCTAGACAGTTCTTC; cdr3_aa: CASSPPSLPRQFF
clone_size: NA; d_call: NA; v_call: TRBV28; j_call: TRBJ1-3; cdr3_nt: TGTGCCAGCATTCCGTCCGCAGACAGCATAATAAACACCATATATTTT; cdr3_aa: CASIPSADSIINTIYF
clone_size: NA; d_call: NA; v_call: TRBV30; j_call: TRBJ2-7; cdr3_nt: TGTGCCTGGAGTGTCGGACTCATCTCCTACGAGCAGTACTTC; cdr3_aa: CAWSVGLISYEQYF
clone_size: NA; d_call: NA; v_call: TRBV2; j_call: TRBJ2-1; cdr3_nt: TGTGCCAGCAGCCTTACTAGTTACCCATCCTACAATGAGCAGTTCTTC; cdr3_aa: CASSLTSYPSYNEQFF
clone_size: once; d_call: NA; v_call: TRBV7-2; j_call: TRBJ2-1; cdr3_nt: TGTGCCAGCAGCTCATTAAGCGGGTACAATGAGCAGTTCTTC; cdr3_aa: CASSSLSGYNEQFF
clone_size: NA; d_call: TRBD1; v_call: TRBV13; j_call: TRBJ2-7; cdr3_nt: TGTGCCAGCAGCAGGGACAGGGCAAACGAGCAGTACTTC; cdr3_aa: CASSRDRANEQYF
clone_size: NA; d_call: TRBD1; v_call: TRBV15; j_call: TRBJ2-7; cdr3_nt: TGTGCCACCAGCAAAAACCCCGGGACAGGGGGCCACGAGCAGTACTTC; cdr3_aa: CATSKNPGTGGHEQYF
clone_size: NA; d_call: NA; v_call: TRBV2; j_call: TRBJ1-2; cdr3_nt: TGTGCCAGCAGTGAACAGGAGAGCTATGGCTACACCTTC; cdr3_aa: CASSEQESYGYTF
clone_size: NA; d_call: TRBD1; v_call: TRBV6-5; j_call: TRBJ2-7; cdr3_nt: TGTGCCAGCAGGAGACAGGGGAGGGAGCAGTACTTC; cdr3_aa: CASRRQGREQYF
clone_size: NA; d_call: TRBD1; v_call: TRBV7-7; j_call: TRBJ2-7; cdr3_nt: TGTGCTAGCAGCTTAGGGGGGACAGGGTCAGGATACGAGCAGTACTTC; cdr3_aa: CASSLGGTGSGYEQYF
clone_size: NA; d_call: NA; v_call: TRBV19; j_call: TRBJ2-7; cdr3_nt: TGTGCCAGTAGTATCGGACCCTCCTACGAGCAGTACTTC; cdr3_aa: CASSIGPSYEQYF
clone_size: NA; d_call: NA; v_call: TRBV5-1; j_call: TRBJ2-3; cdr3_nt: TGCGCCAGCAGCTCCGACCTCGGTGCGGGGACAGATACGCAGTATTTT; cdr3_aa: CASSSDLGAGTDTQYF
clone_size: NA; d_call: NA; v_call: TRBV2; j_call: TRBJ2-2; cdr3_nt: TGTGCCAGCAGTTCGACGGGTTCCACCGGGGAGCTGTTTTTT; cdr3_aa: CASSSTGSTGELFF